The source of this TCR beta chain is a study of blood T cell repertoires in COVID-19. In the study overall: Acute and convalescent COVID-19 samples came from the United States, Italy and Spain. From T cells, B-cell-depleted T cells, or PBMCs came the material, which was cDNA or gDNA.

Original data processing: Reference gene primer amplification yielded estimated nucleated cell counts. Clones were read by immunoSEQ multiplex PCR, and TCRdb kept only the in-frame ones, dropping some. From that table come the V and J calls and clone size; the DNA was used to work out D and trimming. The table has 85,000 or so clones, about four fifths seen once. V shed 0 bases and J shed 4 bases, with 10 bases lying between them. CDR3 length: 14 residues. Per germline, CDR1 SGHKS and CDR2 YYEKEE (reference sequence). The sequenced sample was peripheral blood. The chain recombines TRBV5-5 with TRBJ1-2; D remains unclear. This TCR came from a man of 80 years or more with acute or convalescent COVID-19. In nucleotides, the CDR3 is TGTGCCAGCAGCTTGGAGAGACACTTCTATGGCTACACCTTC. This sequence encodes CASSLERHFYGYTF.